These 4 T cell receptor beta chains were sequenced from one sample in a study of radiotherapy plus CTLA-4 blockade in lung cancer. TCRdb's table, derived via immunoSEQ multiplex PCR, lists solely in-frame clones and lacks some. The repertoire has 70,000 to 95,000 clones, about 88% of them found once; the top ten carry 16%. The source material was peripheral blood, sampled from a patient treated with radiotherapy plus ipilimumab. Receptors originate from a human donor with non-small cell lung cancer that progressed on radiotherapy plus ipilimumab.

The chain links TRBV6-6 to TRBJ1-2; D is perhaps TRBD1 (6 bases). Per the germline V gene, CDR1 is MNHNY and CDR2 is SVGAGI (reference sequence). V was clipped by 8 bases and J by 7 bases, with 14 bases between them. The CDR3 is made up of 12 amino acids. This CDR3 is CASRGGAGGYTF. Written as DNA, the CDR3 is TGTGCCAGCCGCGGGGGGGCTGGTGGCTACACCTTC.

This clone was seen a single time. The CDR3, as DNA: TGTGCCACCAGAGGAGTCTACGAGCAGTACTTC. This translates into CATRGVYEQYF. The chain is built from TRBV27 and TRBJ2-7, with D unresolved. Germline loops: CDR1 MNHEY, CDR2 SMNVEV (reference sequence). CDR3 length equals 11 residues. The V end lost 10 bases, the J end lost 3 bases, and 10 bases lay between the germline ends.

The chain links TRBV13 to TRBJ2-5, with 9 bases lining up with TRBD2. The CDR3 spans 16 residues. Germline V gives CDR1 PRHDT, CDR2 FYEKMQ (reference sequence). V lost 5 bases, J lost 2 bases, and 9 bases stayed unmatched. This CDR3 is CASSRRLAGFQETQYF. The CDR3 DNA reads as TGTGCCAGCAGCCGCCGGCTAGCGGGGTTTCAAGAGACCCAGTACTTC.

With regard to this clone: An end of the junction does not agree with germline; a read error may underlie this. Distinct nucleotide sequences in the sample also encode this CDR3. This chain links TRBV19 with TRBJ1-2, with D uncertain. CDR3 length: 13 amino acids. CDR1 LNHDA and CDR2 SQIVND come from the germline V gene (reference sequence). The CDR3 bases are TGCGCCACCTCGGACCAGGCGGATTATGGCTACACCTTC. Translated, it gives CATSDQADYGYTF.